Listed below are T cell receptor beta chains from one sample, sequenced in a study of T cells in localized non-small cell lung cancer. The protocol was immunoSEQ multiplex PCR, while the TCRdb copy is restricted to in-frame clones and leaves out a portion. The sample contains around 29,000 clones, roughly 80% of which appear only once. Sample: peripheral blood, taken before any cancer treatment. These receptors all come from a male donor older than 55 with stage II squamous cell lung carcinoma. Each CDR3 is given with its conserved first and last residue. A D gene is named only where the DNA matches it firmly. Size is omitted from some rows. Given values are once, few, many or a class for expanded clones.

j_call	d_call	v_call	clone_size	cdr3_nt	cdr3_aa
TRBJ2-3	-	TRBV19	-	TGTGCCAGTAGTATTAGCTATCAAAGCACAGATACGCAGTATTTT	CASSISYQSTDTQYF
TRBJ2-3	TRBD1	TRBV18	-	TGTGCCAGCTCACCAAACAGGGGACGCACAGATACGCAGTATTTT	CASSPNRGRTDTQYF
TRBJ1-4	-	TRBV15	-	TGTGCCACCAGCAGAGGGTTTAATGAAAAACTGTTTTTT	CATSRGFNEKLFF
TRBJ2-7	-	TRBV6-4	-	TGTGCCAACACGATCCTCCGGCACGAGCAGTACTTC	CANTILRHEQYF
TRBJ1-6	TRBD1	TRBV10-2	-	TGCGCCAGCAGTCCCGACAGGGGCAACCATAATTCACCCCTCCACTTT	CASSPDRGNHNSPLHF
TRBJ2-7	TRBD1	TRBV27	-	TGTGCCACCTTGGGACAGAACATCTACGAGCAGTACTTC	CATLGQNIYEQYF
TRBJ1-1	-	TRBV7-9	few	TGTGCCAGCAGCTTCGGTGGGGACCTCACTGAAGCTTTCTTT	CASSFGGDLTEAFF
TRBJ1-2	-	TRBV5-1	once	TGCGCCAGCAGCTCCCCCGGGACACCCTATGGCTACACCTTC	CASSSPGTPYGYTF
TRBJ2-1	-	TRBV28	-	TGTGCCAGTGGAGGGGGGTCCTACAATGAGCAGTTCTTC	CASGGGSYNEQFF
TRBJ1-5	-	TRBV5-6	-	TGTGCCAGCAGCTTGCGGTTTGGGAGGGCTCAGCCCCAGCATTTT	CASSLRFGRAQPQHF
TRBJ1-2	-	TRBV9	-	TGTGCCAGCAGCATCTTAGGCCAACGGAACTATGGCTACACCTTC	CASSILGQRNYGYTF
TRBJ1-3	TRBD1	TRBV6-1	-	TGTGCCAGCAGTGAAAGAGAGGGACAGGGAATGGCAGACACCATATATTTT	CASSEREGQGMADTIYF
TRBJ2-2	TRBD1	TRBV10-3	few	TGTGCCTCTACAGGGGGCGCAGCCGGGGAGCTGTTTTTT	CASTGGAAGELFF
TRBJ2-1	-	TRBV5-4	-	TGTGCCAGCAGCTCGGGCAGGGTTTACAATGAGCAGTTCTTC	CASSSGRVYNEQFF
TRBJ1-2	TRBD1	TRBV14	-	TGTGCCAGCAGCCGACAGGGCCCTAGAGTGCTGTACACCTTC	CASSRQGPRVLYTF
TRBJ2-6	-	TRBV5-6	-	TGTGCCAGCAGGCTTTCTGGGGCCAACGTCCTGACTTTC	CASRLSGANVLTF
TRBJ1-6	-	TRBV5-5	-	TGTGCCAGCAGCGGCGCCCATTCACCCCTCCACTTT	CASSGAHSPLHF
TRBJ1-1	TRBD1	TRBV25-1	-	TGTGCCAGCAGAACAGGGGGGACTGAAGCTTTCTTT	CASRTGGTEAFF
TRBJ2-2	-	TRBV2	-	TGTGCCAGCAGCCTTATCGGGATGGCCGGGGAGCTGTTTTTT	CASSLIGMAGELFF
TRBJ1-5	-	TRBV30	-	TGTGCCTGGAGTCCCCTGGGAGCACACGGATCAGCCCAGCATTTT	CAWSPLGAHGSAQHF
TRBJ1-2	-	TRBV10-3	-	TGTGCCAGCAACCCAGCATCCAGTTTCTATGGCTACACCTTC	CASNPASSFYGYTF
TRBJ1-6	-	TRBV7-5	few	TGTGCCAGCAGCTTAGATCGAGGGACAATTACACCCCTCCACTTT	CASSLDRGTITPLHF
TRBJ2-6	TRBD2	TRBV5-1	-	TGCGCCAGCCTAGCGGACTCTGGGGCCAACGTCCTGACTTTC	CASLADSGANVLTF
TRBJ1-6	-	TRBV5-1	once	TGCGCCAGCAGCTTGGACAGGGTAGATTCACCCCTCCACTTT	CASSLDRVDSPLHF
TRBJ2-5	-	TRBV30	-	TGTGCCTGGAGTCCACCTGACAGGCCAGGGACCCAGTACTTC	CAWSPPDRPGTQYF
TRBJ1-1	-	TRBV18	-	TGTGCCAGCTCACCTACCGGGGCCCCGGTGGACACTGAAGCTTTCTTT	CASSPTGAPVDTEAFF
TRBJ1-6	-	TRBV7-9	once	TGTGCCAGCAGCACCCGGTCGAGCTCCTATAATTCACCCCTCCACTTT	CASSTRSSSYNSPLHF